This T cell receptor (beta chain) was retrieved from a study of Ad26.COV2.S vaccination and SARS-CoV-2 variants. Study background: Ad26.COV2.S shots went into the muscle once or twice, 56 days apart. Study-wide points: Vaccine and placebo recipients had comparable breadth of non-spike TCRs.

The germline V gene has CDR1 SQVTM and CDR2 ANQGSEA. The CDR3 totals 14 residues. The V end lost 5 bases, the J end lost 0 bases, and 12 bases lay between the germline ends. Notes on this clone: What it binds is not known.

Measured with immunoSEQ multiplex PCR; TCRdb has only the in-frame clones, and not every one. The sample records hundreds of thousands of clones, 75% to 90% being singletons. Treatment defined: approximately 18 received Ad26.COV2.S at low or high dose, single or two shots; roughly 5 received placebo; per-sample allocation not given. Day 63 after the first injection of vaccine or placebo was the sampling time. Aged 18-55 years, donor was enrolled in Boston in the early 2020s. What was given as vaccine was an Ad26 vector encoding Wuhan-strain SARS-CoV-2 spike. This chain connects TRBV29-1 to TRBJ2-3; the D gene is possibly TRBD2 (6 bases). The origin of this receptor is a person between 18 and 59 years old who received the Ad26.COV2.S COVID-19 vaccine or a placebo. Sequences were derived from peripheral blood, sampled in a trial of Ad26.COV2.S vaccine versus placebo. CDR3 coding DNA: TGCAGCGTTAGACGGACTACTAGCACAGATACGCAGTATTTT. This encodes CSVRRTTSTDTQYF.